This T cell receptor (beta chain) is from a study of T cell changes during pregnancy in multiple sclerosis. This CDR3 comprises 14 residues. Trimming took off 2 bases at V and 0 bases at J, with 7 bases between the two ends. Germline loops: CDR1 MNHEY, CDR2 SVGAGI. Repertoires were generated with immunoSEQ multiplex PCR, while TCRdb's copy carries only in-frame clones and drops some. The sample comprises about 110,000 clones, just under 95% of which are singletons, and 0.78% rests with the top ten. Specimen: peripheral blood, collected in the third trimester of pregnancy. The chain is built from TRBV6-5 and TRBJ1-1, with D tentatively TRBD1 (6 bases). This sequence was found in a female donor in good health, enrolled as a control in a pregnancy study. This CDR3 is CASSYGGVNTEAFF. CDR3 DNA sequence: TGTGCCAGCAGTTACGGGGGCGTGAACACTGAAGCTTTCTTT.